Listed below are T cell receptor beta chains from one sample, sequenced in a study of shared clonotypes between healthy human individuals. Clones were sequenced by immunoSEQ multiplex PCR, and TCRdb holds only the in-frame ones, with some missing. The table records over 850,000 clones, 75% to 85% of them present only once. Sequencing used memory CD4+ T cells from PBMCs. The receptor source for this set is a man aged 18 to 29 in good health. Some clones in this sample may be carry-over from other donors' samples. Both conserved end residues are part of each CDR3. Fields, in order: J gene, V gene, D gene, clone size, CDR3 protein, CDR3 DNA. The D gene is left open where the match is weak. Part of the rows lack a size; the others show once, few, many or a class for expanded clones.

TRBJ1-2 TRBV28 NA NA CASTLPGSPYGYTF TGTGCCAGCACCTTACCCGGCAGCCCCTATGGCTACACCTTC
TRBJ2-1 TRBV2 TRBD1 once CASSAQGDNEQFF TGTGCCAGCAGTGCACAGGGGGACAATGAGCAGTTCTTC
TRBJ1-2 TRBV29-1 NA NA CSVDAGYTF TGCAGCGTTGATGCGGGCTACACCTTC
TRBJ2-1 TRBV15 TRBD2 many CATSRGQREKSNNEQFF TGTGCCACCAGCAGAGGTCAGCGGGAGAAATCGAATAATGAGCAGTTCTTC
TRBJ1-2 TRBV2 NA NA CASSEARATHGGYTF TGTGCCAGCAGTGAAGCTAGAGCAACCCACGGGGGCTACACCTTC
TRBJ2-1 TRBV5-1 TRBD2 NA CASSLILAGHGQFF TGCGCCAGCAGCTTGATTCTAGCGGGACATGGGCAGTTCTTC
TRBJ2-7 TRBV7-2 TRBD2 NA CASSLALAGTYEQYF TGTGCCAGCAGCTTAGCCCTAGCGGGAACCTACGAGCAGTACTTC
TRBJ2-5 TRBV18 TRBD2 NA CASSPGTSGRETQYF TGTGCCAGCTCACCTGGGACTAGCGGGAGAGAGACCCAGTACTTC
TRBJ1-1 TRBV5-1 TRBD1 NA CASSLPRGRRDTEAFF TGCGCCAGCAGCTTGCCCAGGGGGCGTAGGGACACTGAAGCTTTCTTT
TRBJ2-7 TRBV30 NA NA CAWSPLGLTEEQYF TGTGCCTGGAGTCCCCTCGGCCTAACCGAGGAGCAGTACTTC
TRBJ2-7 TRBV2 NA NA CASSVEVLVYEQYF TGTGCCAGCAGTGTCGAGGTATTGGTCTACGAGCAGTACTTC
TRBJ2-7 TRBV30 NA NA CAWSEFYEQYF TGTGCCTGGAGCGAGTTCTACGAGCAGTACTTC
TRBJ2-7 TRBV29-1 TRBD1 NA CSVRTGETYEQYF TGCAGCGTCCGGACAGGGGAAACGTACGAGCAGTACTTC
TRBJ1-1 TRBV9 TRBD1 NA CASSVGQKLLMDRRKEAFF TGTGCCAGCAGCGTAGGCCAAAAGCTTTTAATGGACAGGCGGAAAGAAGCTTTCTTT
TRBJ1-2 TRBV29-1 NA NA CSVGEDGNLYGYTF TGCAGCGTTGGAGAGGACGGTAACCTCTATGGCTACACCTTC
TRBJ1-1 TRBV13 NA NA CASSYGPGMNTEAFF TGTGCCAGCAGCTATGGCCCGGGGATGAACACTGAAGCTTTCTTT
TRBJ2-2 TRBV6-5 TRBD2 NA CASSSPGGGELFF TGTGCCAGCAGTTCCCCGGGGGGCGGGGAGCTGTTTTTT
TRBJ2-3 TRBV29-1 TRBD2 NA CSVEGPAGGPDTQYF TGCAGCGTTGAAGGCCCAGCGGGAGGTCCAGATACGCAGTATTTT
TRBJ2-7 TRBV7-6 NA NA CASSLRFGRVSTYEQYF TGTGCCAGCAGCTTACGGTTTGGCAGGGTAAGTACCTACGAGCAGTACTTC
TRBJ2-3 TRBV20-1 NA NA CSARAPDTQYF TGCAGTGCTAGAGCCCCGGATACGCAGTATTTT
TRBJ1-2 TRBV19 TRBD1 NA CATLPRTGWGYTF TGTGCCACCCTTCCCCGGACAGGGTGGGGCTACACCTTC
TRBJ1-2 TRBV4-3 NA few CASSQDLGEFNYGYTF TGCGCCAGCAGCCAAGATCTCGGGGAGTTTAACTATGGCTACACCTTC
TRBJ2-3 TRBV6-5 NA NA CTGKKGTDTQYF TGTACCGGCAAGAAGGGCACAGATACGCAGTATTTT
TRBJ1-4 TRBV29-1 TRBD1 few CSVGDRGPNEKLFF TGCAGCGTGGGTGACAGGGGGCCTAATGAAAAACTGTTTTTT
TRBJ2-7 TRBV5-4 TRBD2 once CASSSPGLAGLYEQYF TGTGCCAGCAGCTCGCCGGGACTAGCGGGTTTGTACGAGCAGTACTTC
TRBJ2-1 TRBV5-4 TRBD1 NA CASSSMTGGAYNEQFF TGTGCCAGCAGCAGTATGACAGGGGGCGCCTACAATGAGCAGTTCTTC
TRBJ2-7 TRBV7-2 NA few CASSLDGREGNEQYF TGTGCCAGCAGCTTAGATGGCAGGGAAGGGAACGAGCAGTACTTC
TRBJ1-2 TRBV19 NA NA CASSWPGGYGYTF TGTGCCAGTAGTTGGCCGGGGGGCTATGGCTACACCTTC
TRBJ2-5 TRBV30 TRBD1 NA CAWNPTGAGETQYF TGTGCCTGGAACCCGACAGGGGCTGGGGAGACCCAGTACTTC
TRBJ2-7 TRBV5-1 TRBD2 NA CASSRIQPGGDEQYF TGCGCCAGCAGCCGAATACAGCCCGGGGGGGACGAGCAGTACTTC
TRBJ2-7 TRBV6-5 NA NA CASSYSLVGSYEQYF TGTGCCAGCAGTTACTCACTAGTGGGCTCCTACGAGCAGTACTTC
TRBJ1-4 TRBV7-6 NA NA CASSPPDNNEKLFF TGTGCCAGCAGCCCCCCGGACAACAATGAAAAACTGTTTTTT
TRBJ2-3 TRBV9 TRBD2 NA CASSVIGGRGDTQYF TGTGCCAGCAGCGTAATCGGCGGGAGGGGAGATACGCAGTATTTT
TRBJ1-1 TRBV7-2 TRBD1 NA CASSLETGGTEAFF TGTGCCAGCAGCTTAGAGACAGGGGGCACTGAAGCTTTCTTT
TRBJ2-1 TRBV7-2 NA NA CASSLMGSSYNEQFF TGTGCCAGCAGCTTAATGGGAAGCTCCTACAATGAGCAGTTCTTC
TRBJ2-1 TRBV7-3 TRBD2 NA CASSPGLAGTEQFF TGTGCCAGCAGCCCCGGACTAGCGGGAACTGAGCAGTTCTTC
TRBJ1-4 TRBV18 NA NA CASSPRTPQGEKLFF TGTGCCAGCTCACCAAGGACTCCCCAGGGTGAAAAACTGTTTTTT
TRBJ2-5 TRBV7-6 TRBD2 many CASSLEGGRETQYF TGTGCCAGCAGCTTAGAGGGCGGGAGGGAGACCCAGTACTTC
TRBJ2-2 TRBV4-1 TRBD2 NA CASSEGLERAGELFF TGCGCCAGCAGCGAAGGACTAGAAAGAGCCGGGGAGCTGTTTTTT
TRBJ1-4 TRBV19 NA NA CASGGRRNEKLFF TGTGCCAGTGGGGGCAGGCGTAATGAAAAACTGTTTTTT
TRBJ1-5 TRBV28 NA few CASSRVGQPQHF TGTGCCAGCAGTAGGGTGGGTCAGCCCCAGCATTTT
TRBJ1-2 TRBV5-1 NA NA CATSFGGANYGYTF TGCGCCACCTCCTTCGGGGGGGCTAACTATGGCTACACCTTC
TRBJ1-4 TRBV28 NA NA CASSIRWGPISANEKLFF TGTGCCAGCAGTATAAGGTGGGGACCCATTTCAGCTAATGAAAAACTGTTTTTT
TRBJ2-3 TRBV5-1 TRBD1 once CASSLRAGGDTQYF TGCGCCAGCAGCTTGAGGGCAGGGGGAGATACGCAGTATTTT
TRBJ2-1 TRBV7-9 TRBD2 NA CASSPVGGLAGGEQFF TGTGCCAGCAGCCCTGTAGGAGGACTAGCGGGAGGTGAGCAGTTCTTC